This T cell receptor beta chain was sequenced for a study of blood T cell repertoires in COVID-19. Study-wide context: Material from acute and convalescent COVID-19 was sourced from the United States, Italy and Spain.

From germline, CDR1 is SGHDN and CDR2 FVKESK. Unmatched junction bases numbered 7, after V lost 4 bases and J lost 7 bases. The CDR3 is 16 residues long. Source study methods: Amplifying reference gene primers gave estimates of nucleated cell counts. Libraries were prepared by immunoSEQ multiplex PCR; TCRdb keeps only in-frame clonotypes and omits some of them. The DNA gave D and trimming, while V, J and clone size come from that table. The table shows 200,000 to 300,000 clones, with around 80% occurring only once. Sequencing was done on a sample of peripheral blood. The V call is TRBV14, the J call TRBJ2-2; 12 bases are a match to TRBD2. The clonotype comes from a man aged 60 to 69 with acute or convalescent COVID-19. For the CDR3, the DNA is TGTGCCAGCAGCCTAACTAGCGGGAGGTTCGGCGGGGAGCTGTTTTTT. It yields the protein CASSLTSGRFGGELFF.